The 14 T cell receptor beta chains below were found in one sample sequenced in a study of blood T cell repertoires in COVID-19. The protocol was immunoSEQ multiplex PCR, while the TCRdb copy is restricted to in-frame clones and leaves out a portion. The repertoire includes 170,000 or so clones, 70% to 90% of them detected once, and around 0.63% sits in the top ten. Sequencing was carried out using peripheral blood. The receptors stem from a man aged 55 to 70 with COVID-19, enrolled during active disease.

Comment on this clone: Other DNA variants within this sample encode the same CDR3. The chain recombines TRBV6-5 with TRBJ1-2; the D gene is possibly TRBD1 (5 bases). The CDR3 is 13 residues long. V gave up 5 bases and J gave up 2 bases, with 9 bases separating them. In germline, CDR1 is MNHEY, CDR2 SVGAGI. This CDR3 is CASSPTGNYGYTF. The CDR3 bases are TGTGCCAGCAGTCCAACAGGAAACTATGGCTACACCTTC.

The chain employs TRBV3-1 (or the pseudogene TRBV3-2) and TRBJ1-2; tentatively, D is TRBD1 (6 bases). This CDR3 is built from 13 residues. Looked up from germline, CDR1 is LGHDT and CDR2 is YNNKEL (reference sequence). V lost 6 bases to trimming and J lost 4 bases, with 12 bases between them. The CDR3 sequence is CASSSTGPYGYTF. In DNA form, the CDR3 reads TGTGCCAGCAGTTCGACAGGTCCCTATGGCTACACCTTC.

V is TRBV5-4 and J is TRBJ1-2, with 8 nucleotides matching TRBD1. Germline CDR1 is SGHNT and CDR2 is YYREEE (reference sequence). Losses at the gene ends were 4 bases for V and 4 bases for J; bases not matched to a gene: 3. CDR3 length equals 13 residues. CDR3 region: CASSGTGIYGYTF. CDR3 coding DNA: TGTGCCAGCAGCGGGACAGGTATCTATGGCTACACCTTC.

This sequence joins TRBV6-5 and TRBJ2-1; 9 nucleotides align to TRBD2. Trimming removed 4 bases from V and 5 bases from J; junction bases left unmatched: 9. The CDR3 has 16 amino acids. Per germline, CDR1 MNHEY and CDR2 SVGAGI. The CDR3 coding sequence is TGTGCCAGCAGTTCGACCGTAGCGGGGGCGCACAATGAGCAGTTCTTC. It yields the protein CASSSTVAGAHNEQFF.

The chain carries TRBV6-5 and TRBJ2-3, with D possibly matching TRBD1 (6 bases). The length of the CDR3 is 14 residues. Trimming shortened V by 5 bases and J by 2 bases, and 11 bases separated the two germline ends. The germline CDR1 and CDR2 sequences are MNHEY and SVGAGI. DNA of the CDR3: TGTGCCAGCAGTCCCGGGACATTCACAGATACGCAGTATTTT. This gives the protein CASSPGTFTDTQYF.

The chain couples TRBV27 to TRBJ1-3; D gene unclear. In germline, CDR1 is MNHEY, CDR2 SMNVEV (reference sequence). Between the trimmed V and J ends, which lost 2 bases and 4 bases, there was a span of 9 bases. The CDR3 has 14 residues. Here the CDR3 DNA reads TGTGCCAGCAGTTTAGGCCCCCTCGGAAACACCATATATTTT. It yields the protein CASSLGPLGNTIYF.

A remark on this clone: The identical CDR3 is also encoded by other nucleotide sequences in the sample. This rearrangement joins TRBV7-9 to TRBJ1-1; a possible D gene is TRBD1 (5 bases). The CDR3 is 13 residues long. The ends were cut back, 2 bases at V and 1 base at J, with 5 bases in the middle. CDR1 and CDR2 from the germline V gene are SEHNR and FQNEAQ (reference sequence). CDR3 in amino acids: CASSLQGNTEAFF. As DNA, the CDR3 is TGTGCCAGCAGCTTACAGGGGAACACTGAAGCTTTCTTT.

The rearrangement links TRBV27 to TRBJ2-1; 9 nucleotides agree with TRBD2. After removal of 3 bases from V and 5 bases from J, the junction contained 8 bases not matched to a gene. This CDR3 comprises 16 residues. Germline V gene lookup returns CDR1 MNHEY and CDR2 SMNVEV (reference sequence). The CDR3 here is CASSFLLSGGNNEQFF. CDR3 DNA sequence: TGTGCCAGCAGTTTCCTCTTAAGCGGGGGGAACAATGAGCAGTTCTTC.

This chain joins TRBV10-3 and TRBJ2-4; D gene unclear. Germline V CDR1 and CDR2: ENHRY, SYGVKD. Trimming pared 2 bases from V and 9 bases from J, leaving 11 bases between. The CDR3 runs 13 residues. CDR3 bases: TGTGCCATCAGTGAGGCGCCCGGTGTCATTCAGTACTTC. Amino acids: CAISEAPGVIQYF.

The gene calls are TRBV7-2 and TRBJ1-2; D gene ambiguous. V was cut by 5 bases and J by 8 bases, with 15 bases left in between. The germline V gene has CDR1 SGHTA and CDR2 FQGNSA. The CDR3 runs to 13 residues. This CDR3 is CASSVTNSRGYTF. CDR3 nucleotide sequence: TGTGCCAGCAGCGTGACAAATTCTCGGGGCTACACCTTC.

The rearrangement links TRBV5-4 to TRBJ2-1; 7 bases map to TRBD2. The trim removed 5 bases at V and 2 bases at J, leaving 7 bases unmatched. Germline-derived CDR1 and CDR2 are SGHNT and YYREEE (reference sequence). The CDR3 sequence is 15 residues long. The CDR3 loop reads CASRSIAGPYNEQFF. The CDR3 DNA is TGTGCCAGCAGATCAATAGCGGGCCCCTACAATGAGCAGTTCTTC. Complete variable domain (other parts from reference TRBV5-4 and TRBJ2-1): ETGVTQSPTHLIKTRGQQVTLRCSSQSGHNTVSWYQQALGQGPQFIFQYYREEENGRGNFPPRFSGLQFPNYSSELNVNALELDDSALYLCASRSIAGPYNEQFFGPGTRLTVL.

The V call is TRBV5-1, the J call TRBJ1-2; no clear D gene. This CDR3 region has 14 residues. The germline CDR1 and CDR2 sequences are SGHRS and YFSETQ. V was cut by 0 bases and J by 4 bases, with 10 bases left in between. CDR3 amino acids: CASSLGTGIYGYTF. CDR3 nucleotides: TGCGCCAGCAGCTTGGGAACGGGGATCTATGGCTACACCTTC.

This rearrangement joins TRBV18 to TRBJ2-7, with D hard to call. V gave up 0 bases and J gave up 3 bases, with 6 bases separating them. The CDR3 is made up of 13 amino acids. CDR1 is KGHSH, CDR2 LQKENI, per germline. The CDR3 sequence is CASSPPEFYEQYF. CDR3 bases: TGTGCCAGCTCACCACCGGAGTTCTACGAGCAGTACTTC.

This clone was observed a single time. The rearrangement joins TRBV7-2 to TRBJ2-7; possibly TRBD2 for D (5 bases). The ends were cut back, 3 bases at V and 0 bases at J, with 6 bases in the middle. The length of the CDR3 is 13 residues. CDR1 is SGHTA and CDR2 is FQGNSA in the germline V gene. CDR3 residues: CASSLDFSYEQYF. The CDR3 bases are TGTGCCAGCAGCTTGGACTTCTCCTACGAGCAGTACTTC.